The source of this TCR beta chain is a study of blood T cell repertoires in COVID-19 (dated by TCRdb to the early 2020s). A note on the overall study: Samples from collaborators originated in the United States, Italy and Spain and spanned both the acute and convalescent phases of COVID-19. The sample metadata nearly always contained a de-identified subject ID, COVID-19 status, age in years and sex. The repertoires were released in a freely available public database meant as a resource for research on the immune response to SARS-CoV-2. Where HLA class I and class II types were available, the types were taken from metadata supplied by the sample provider, not from assay-based typing. Deeply sampled blood TCRbeta repertoires from subjects exposed to, actively infected with, or recovered from COVID-19 were included in the dataset. The material from the prospective study consisted of cDNA or gDNA derived from T cells, B-cell-depleted T cells, or PBMCs. The samples were drawn from the first 160 participants of the ongoing ImmuneRACE study and from 950 to 1,500 subjects provided by 6 global collaborators. The study at large found these results: Clinical and demographic metadata were provided uncurated, with the amount varying by source and participant.

The collaborating institutions used their own protocols to collect whole blood in K2EDTA tubes. Collaborator samples were shipped for TCRbeta analysis as frozen whole blood, isolated PBMCs, or DNA extracted from either sample type. The immunoSEQ Assay, a bias-controlled multiplex PCR, was used to amplify TCRbeta CDR3 regions from genomic DNA. The original pipeline was this. The number of nucleated cells in each sample was estimated by amplification of reference gene primers within the assay. To quantify the absolute abundance of each unique TCRbeta CDR3 rearrangement, sequence reads were collapsed and filtered. For each sample, productive Simpson clonality was calculated as the square root of Simpson's diversity index over productive rearrangements. Sourced from immuneACCESS, this table was stored by TCRdb with only in-frame sequences that have V and J called. A share of the clones is absent; for the studies checked, an unresolved V gene accounts for under half, and the remainder has no known explanation. V and J calls and clone size are those listed in that table; D and trimming were worked out from the DNA. This sample is represented by approximately 280,000 clones; over 75% of them were singletons. Roughly 9.1% of the sample lies in the top ten.

A note on this clone: The clone's antigen remains unknown. There are no base qualities to consult, and no much larger clone falls within one base.

Reading the germline V gene gives CDR1 SGHRS and CDR2 YFSETQ. V drops 4 bases and J drops 7 bases, leaving 17 bases in between. The CDR3 runs 14 residues from the cysteine to the phenylalanine. The only DNA kept is the CDR3, 42 bases in frame from the first base. Sequencing was carried out using peripheral blood. Here the chain combines TRBV5-1 and TRBJ1-2; the best D guess is TRBD1, with 6 bases matching. The receptor's source is a man younger than 35 with active or convalescent COVID-19. At the DNA level, the sequence is TGCGCCAGCAGCGCGGCAGGGGAAGTAGGTGGCTACACCTTC. Translated, this is CASSAAGEVGGYTF.